Following are 20 T cell receptor beta chains from one sample sequenced in a study of tissue T cells after allogeneic stem cell transplantation. TCRdb's copy holds only in-frame clones and misses some; the assay was immunoSEQ multiplex PCR. The sample has under 9,000 clones, about a third seen once. Time point specified: mouse harvest day 14 after allogeneic transplant. The graft held 10^6 splenic CD5+ T cells and 10^7 T-cell-depleted bone marrow cells. The sequenced sample consisted of skin. These receptors were collected from a female BALB/c mouse given C57BL/6 T cells with graft-versus-host disease after an allogeneic hematopoietic cell transplant.

With regard to this clone: Gene names refer to mouse genes. The DNA ends 1 residue before the CDR3 does, and the rest of the CDR3 is filled in from the germline J gene. The rearrangement links TRBV5 to TRBJ1-4; possible D gene TRBD1, 5 bases. Germline V gives CDR1 LGHNA, CDR2 YNLKQL (reference sequence). Trimming pared 0 bases from V and 7 bases from J, leaving 9 bases between. CDR3 length: 14 amino acids. CDR3 residues: CASSQDPGLERLFF. The CDR3 DNA, read in part, is TGTGCCAGCAGCCAAGATCCGGGGCTCGAAAGATTATTT.

Points on this clone: The gene symbols are mouse symbols. Coverage ceases 1 residue before the CDR3 finishes, and the germline J gene fills in the end. The V gene is TRBV26, the J gene TRBJ1-1; maybe TRBD1 (5 bases). CDR3 length: 12 residues. Trimming cost V 2 bases and J 7 bases, with 8 bases left between them. CDR1 is KGHPV and CDR2 is FQNQEV in the germline V gene (reference sequence). CDR3 residues: CASSLDSLEVFF. Incomplete CDR3 DNA: TGTGCCAGCAGTCTGGACAGCCTAGAAGTCTTC.

In its sample, this clone is medium-sized. The gene symbols are mouse symbols. CDR3 DNA, as far as it was read: TGTGCCAGCAGTCGCGGGAATTCTGGAAATACGCTCTAT. It is translated as CASSRGNSGNTLY. In full, the CDR3 is CASSRGNSGNTLYF. The V and J genes are TRBV26 and TRBJ1-3; D gene unclear. Read coverage stops 1 residue before the CDR3 terminus; the germline J gene supplies the remainder. The V end lost 4 bases, the J end lost 0 bases, and 7 bases lay between the germline ends. In germline, CDR1 is KGHPV, CDR2 FQNQEV (reference sequence). The CDR3 length is 14 residues.

Comment on this clone: Mouse gene names and germline throughout. CDR3 DNA, as far as it was read: TGTGCCAGCAGTCTGACAGGGGGCTATGAACAGTAC. Its translation: CASSLTGGYEQY. The CDR3, in full, reads CASSLTGGYEQYF. The chain couples TRBV26 to TRBJ2-7; 8 nucleotides match TRBD1. Coverage ceases 1 residue before the CDR3 finishes, and the germline J gene fills in the end. Germline lookup yields CDR1 KGHPV and CDR2 FQNQEV (reference sequence). The V and J ends lost 2 bases and 3 bases, in that order; junction bases with no gene match: 0. This CDR3 contains 13 residues.

This clone was seen just once. Gene names and germline match the mouse. The read halts 1 residue ahead of the CDR3 end, with the missing end drawn from the germline J gene. The chain uses TRBV26 and TRBJ1-1, with D maybe TRBD1 (5 bases). The CDR3 covers 13 residues. V was pared by 0 bases and J by 5 bases, with 7 bases between. The germline gives CDR1 KGHPV, CDR2 FQNQEV (reference sequence). CDR3 DNA, as far as it was read: TGTGCCAGCAGTCTGTCGGAGGGGACAGAAGTCTTC. Translation gives CASSLSEGTEVF. The complete CDR3 reads CASSLSEGTEVFF.

This clone was observed a handful of times. The genes are named according to mouse. The CDR3 goes on 1 residue after the read ends, and that part is filled in from the germline J gene. The chain is built from TRBV26 and TRBJ1-6, with 7 bases lining up with TRBD1. TRBJ1-6 belongs to the ORF category, with a function that is uncertain. Germline assignment: CDR1 KGHPV and CDR2 FQNQEV (reference sequence). V lost 2 bases, J lost 7 bases, and 2 bases stayed unmatched. This CDR3 is 14 amino acids long. This CDR3 is CASSLAGGNSPLYF. CDR3 bases read: TGTGCCAGCAGTCTGGCAGGGGGGAATTCGCCCCTCTAC.

This clone was observed a few times. Gene names follow the mouse nomenclature. The missing CDR3 end, 1 residue past where the read stops, is filled in from the germline J gene. V gene TRBV3 combines with J gene TRBJ1-2, with no clear D. V was cut by 1 base and J by 1 base, with 4 bases left in between. The length of the CDR3 is 13 residues. Germline V CDR1 and CDR2: SNHLY, FYNGKV (reference sequence). CDR3 amino acids: CASSLDRNSDYTF. CDR3 DNA (partial): TGTGCCAGCAGCTTAGACAGAAACTCCGACTACACC.

This clone has more than one count but fewer than ten. Mouse gene names and germline throughout. The missing CDR3 end, 1 residue past where the read stops, is filled in from the germline J gene. The chain uses TRBV26 and TRBJ2-4; no clear D. CDR3 length equals 12 residues. V lost 6 bases, J lost 0 bases, and 4 bases lay in between. Germline V CDR1 and CDR2: KGHPV, FQNQEV (reference sequence). The covered CDR3 bases are TGTGCCAGCAGCGAGAGTCAAAACACCTTGTAC. This encodes CASSESQNTLY. The full CDR3 reads CASSESQNTLYF.

This clone occurred a few times. These gene names are mouse names. The DNA ends 1 residue before the CDR3 does, and the rest of the CDR3 is filled in from the germline J gene. This rearrangement joins TRBV16 to TRBJ2-7; D is unresolved. Germline values: CDR1 SGHSA, CDR2 FRNQAP. V shed 1 base and J shed 0 bases, with 4 bases lying between them. This CDR3 region has 13 residues. The CDR3 region is CASSLVSSYEQYF. CDR3 DNA (partial): TGTGCAAGCAGCTTAGTCAGCTCCTATGAACAGTAC.

A single count supports this clone. Germline and genes: mouse. The CDR3 end falls 1 residue outside the read, so it is completed with the germline J gene. The chain recombines TRBV23 with TRBJ2-1; the DNA was not used to check the table's D call, TRBD2. CDR3 length: 18 amino acids. From germline, CDR1 is KGHTA and CDR2 FQNQQP. The covered CDR3 bases are TGCTCCAGCAGTCAATCGCCGCCTGGGGGGCCGAACTATGCTGAGCAGTTC. This sequence encodes CSSSQSPPGGPNYAEQF. The entire CDR3 protein reads CSSSQSPPGGPNYAEQFF.

This clone was counted between two and nine times. The germline and genes are mouse ones. The read stops 1 residue short of the end of the CDR3; the missing end is completed from the germline J gene. The V and J genes are TRBV13-3 and TRBJ2-1; D possibly uses TRBD1 or TRBD2 (6 bases each). Germline V gene sequence: CDR1 NNHDY, CDR2 SYVADS. Trimming cost V 2 bases and J 3 bases, with 9 bases left between them. The CDR3 spans 14 residues. CDR3 loop: CASSERGLYAEQFF. The covered CDR3 bases are TGTGCCAGCAGTGAACGGGGGCTCTATGCTGAGCAGTTC.

A note on this clone: Gene names and germline refer to mouse. The read stops 1 residue short of the end of the CDR3; the missing end is completed from the germline J gene. The V gene is TRBV26, the J gene TRBJ1-1; 8 nucleotides agree with TRBD1. The V gene end was trimmed by 2 bases and the J gene end by 3 bases; junction bases not matched to a gene: 2. The germline gives CDR1 KGHPV, CDR2 FQNQEV (reference sequence). This CDR3 region has 14 residues. CDR3 DNA (partial): TGTGCCAGCAGTCTGAACAGGGGGTACACAGAAGTCTTC. Its protein is CASSLNRGYTEVF. The complete CDR3 reads CASSLNRGYTEVFF.

This clone has more than one count but fewer than ten. Gene names and germline refer to mouse. The read terminates 1 residue ahead of where the CDR3 ends, so the germline J gene completes it. The chain employs TRBV26 and TRBJ1-2; D is possibly TRBD1 (6 bases). Trimming took off 2 bases at V and 2 bases at J, with 9 bases between the two ends. This CDR3 contains 14 residues. Germline loops: CDR1 KGHPV, CDR2 FQNQEV (reference sequence). CDR3 in amino acids: CASSLTGWNSDYTF. The CDR3 DNA, read in part, is TGTGCCAGCAGTCTGACAGGGTGGAACTCCGACTACACC.

For this clone: Gene names are the mouse ones. The covered CDR3 bases are TGTGCCAGCAGTCTGATGAGGAACACAGAAGTCTTC. Its translation is CASSLMRNTEVF. The full CDR3 sequence reads CASSLMRNTEVFF. The chain carries TRBV26 and TRBJ1-1; D gene ambiguous. With the read ending 1 residue before the CDR3 end, the germline J gene is used to fill in that end. The CDR3 runs to 13 residues. Trimming removed 2 bases from V and 1 base from J, with 5 bases in between. Germline V gene sequence: CDR1 KGHPV, CDR2 FQNQEV (reference sequence).

This clone has a handful of counts. Gene names and germline match the mouse. The sequenced fragment ends 1 residue before the CDR3 boundary, so the rest is inferred from the germline J gene. This chain links TRBV23 with TRBJ1-4. This CDR3 region has 15 residues. Per germline, CDR1 KGHTA and CDR2 FQNQQP. Incomplete CDR3 DNA: TGCTCCAGCAGTCAAGAGGGGGGGCGAGGCGAAAGATTATTT. It translates to CSSSQEGGRGERLF. The full CDR3 protein reads CSSSQEGGRGERLFF.

As concerns this clone: The gene names given are mouse names. The read terminates 1 residue ahead of where the CDR3 ends, so the germline J gene completes it. The same CDR3 is also encoded by other DNA sequences in this sample. The chain links TRBV26 to TRBJ1-1; possibly TRBD1 for D (6 bases). Germline lookup yields CDR1 KGHPV and CDR2 FQNQEV (reference sequence). The CDR3 has 13 residues. Trimming took 5 bases from V and 0 from J, leaving 7 bases between them. The CDR3 is CASSRQANTEVFF. The CDR3 DNA, read in part, is TGTGCCAGCAGTAGACAGGCAAACACAGAAGTCTTC.

To note about this clone: Gene names and germline refer to mouse. Coverage ceases 1 residue before the CDR3 finishes, and the germline J gene fills in the end. The genes are TRBV26 and TRBJ1-2; D uncertain. V was pared by 0 bases and J by 0 bases, with 5 bases between. Germline V CDR1 and CDR2: KGHPV, FQNQEV (reference sequence). The CDR3 spans 14 residues. Partial CDR3 DNA: TGTGCCAGCAGTCTGTCCCACCCAAACTCCGACTACACC. Translated, it gives CASSLSHPNSDYT. The whole CDR3 sequence is CASSLSHPNSDYTF.

By frequency in the sample, this clone is medium-sized. Mouse gene names and germline throughout. The read gets to within 1 residue of the CDR3 end, and the germline J gene fills in the rest. The chain employs TRBV26 and TRBJ1-3, with 9 nucleotides matching TRBD1. Trimming took 0 bases from V and 4 from J; bases not matched to a gene: 1. The germline V gene has CDR1 KGHPV and CDR2 FQNQEV (reference sequence). The CDR3 extends over 15 amino acids. This CDR3 is CASSLSGTGGNTLYF. The CDR3 bases that were read are TGTGCCAGCAGTCTGTCGGGGACAGGGGGAAATACGCTCTAT.

Remarks on this clone: Here the gene names and germline are mouse. CDR3 DNA (partial): TGTGCCAGCAGTTTGGCAGCAAACACAGAAGTCTTC. Its protein product is CASSLAANTEVF. The entire CDR3 protein is CASSLAANTEVFF. The chain recombines TRBV26 with TRBJ1-1; D ambiguous. The read is 1 residue too short to cover the CDR3 end, so that end is filled in from the germline J gene. This CDR3 region has 13 residues. Trimming removed 5 bases at V and 0 bases at J, with 7 bases between. CDR1 is KGHPV and CDR2 is FQNQEV in the germline V gene (reference sequence).

By frequency in the sample, this clone is medium-sized. Mouse gene names apply. CDR3 in amino acids: CASSLPISYEQYF. The CDR3 DNA, read in part, is TGTGCCAGCAGTCTCCCCATCTCCTATGAACAGTAC. This chain links TRBV26 with TRBJ2-7, with D unresolved. The read ends 1 residue before the CDR3 terminus; that terminus is restored from the germline J gene. Germline V gene data show CDR1 as KGHPV and CDR2 as FQNQEV (reference sequence). This CDR3 is built from 13 residues. Trimming took 3 bases from V and 0 from J, leaving 6 bases between them.